Listed below are T cell receptor beta chains from one sample, sequenced in a study of OX40 agonist ivuxolimab in advanced cancers. The data were produced by immunoSEQ multiplex PCR, yet TCRdb's version contains in-frame clones alone and is incomplete. The table lists about 60,000 clones, approximately 90% of them singletons, with 3.5% to 4% in the top ten. Sequenced here: CD4+ or CD8+ T cells sorted from blood, sampled in a trial of the OX40 agonist ivuxolimab. The source of these receptors is an adult with an advanced solid tumor such as melanoma, head and neck, liver or kidney cancer. Each CDR3 is given with its conserved first and last residue. Each record gives: clone size, D gene, V gene, J gene, CDR3 protein, CDR3 DNA. The D gene is left open where the match is weak. Expanded clones are given a class, and other clones once, few, many or no size at all.

-,-,TRBV25-1,TRBJ1-1,CASGFGKTEAFF,TGTGCCAGCGGCTTTGGAAAAACTGAAGCTTTCTTT
-,-,TRBV7-2,TRBJ2-3,CASSPSPGRMSDTQYF,TGTGCCAGCAGCCCGTCCCCGGGTCGGATGTCAGATACGCAGTATTTT
-,-,TRBV7-2,TRBJ2-7,CASSSGPPYEQYF,TGTGCCAGCTCCAGCGGGCCCCCCTACGAGCAGTACTTC
-,-,TRBV7-2,TRBJ2-7,CASSPRRGRLYEQYF,TGTGCCAGCAGCCCTCGGAGGGGCAGACTTTACGAGCAGTACTTC
-,-,TRBV4-1,TRBJ2-7,CASSQDHRSRDEQYF,TGCGCCAGCAGCCAAGATCACAGGTCGAGGGACGAGCAGTACTTC
-,TRBD1,TRBV2,TRBJ1-5,CASTFGQGSNQPQHF,TGTGCCAGCACCTTCGGACAGGGTAGCAATCAGCCCCAGCATTTT
-,-,TRBV7-9,TRBJ2-7,CASSLGLGRELKQYF,TGTGCCAGCAGCTTAGGTTTGGGACGGGAGCTGAAGCAGTACTTC
once,-,TRBV11-3,TRBJ2-2,CASRIGTGGNGELFF,TGTGCCAGCAGGATCGGGACCGGAGGGAACGGGGAGCTGTTTTTT
-,-,TRBV11-2,TRBJ2-3,CASQSGVASTDTQYF,TGTGCCAGCCAATCCGGAGTAGCGAGCACAGATACGCAGTATTTT
few,TRBD1,TRBV5-1,TRBJ2-3,CASSLKGTGTTDTQYF,TGCGCCAGCAGCTTGAAGGGGACAGGGACCACAGATACGCAGTATTTT
-,TRBD1,TRBV19,TRBJ1-2,CASSIQGAPGYTF,TGTGCCAGTAGTATACAGGGGGCGCCTGGCTACACCTTC
once,TRBD2,TRBV11-3,TRBJ2-3,CASSLAGGGSDTQYF,TGTGCCAGCAGCTTAGCCGGCGGGGGGTCAGATACGCAGTATTTT
-,TRBD2,TRBV6-6,TRBJ2-6,CASSTTGGTGANVLTF,TGTGCCAGCAGCACAACGGGGGGGACTGGGGCCAACGTCCTGACTTTC
-,-,TRBV6-4,TRBJ2-2,CASSDRGDVGELFF,TGTGCCAGCAGTGACAGGGGGGATGTCGGGGAGCTGTTTTTT
-,-,TRBV7-9,TRBJ2-7,CASSLWTANEQYF,TGTGCCAGCAGCTTATGGACAGCCAACGAGCAGTACTTC
-,TRBD1,TRBV5-5,TRBJ1-2,CASSPEGAFAYGYTF,TGTGCCAGCAGCCCCGAGGGGGCCTTTGCCTATGGCTACACCTTC
-,TRBD2,TRBV7-2,TRBJ2-2,CASSLPAGYTGELFF,TGTGCCAGCAGCTTACCAGCGGGGTACACCGGGGAGCTGTTTTTT
-,-,TRBV7-2,TRBJ2-5,CASIPYPQETQYF,TGTGCCAGCATCCCTTACCCTCAGGAGACCCAGTACTTC
-,-,TRBV6-1,TRBJ2-5,CASSANNGETQYF,TGTGCCAGCAGTGCAAACAACGGGGAGACCCAGTACTTC
-,-,TRBV4-1,TRBJ2-5,CASSQFDLVQETQYF,TGCGCCAGCAGCCAATTCGACCTAGTCCAAGAGACCCAGTACTTC
few,-,TRBV5-1,TRBJ2-1,CASSLSGDYSQQFF,TGCGCCAGCAGCTTGTCCGGGGATTACAGCCAGCAGTTCTTC
-,TRBD1,TRBV6-5,TRBJ1-5,CASRKVGGREPQHF,TGTGCCAGCAGAAAGGTAGGGGGCAGGGAGCCCCAGCATTTT
-,-,TRBV5-4,TRBJ1-2,CASSQGSDILGGYTF,TGTGCCAGCAGCCAGGGTTCGGACATCCTGGGAGGCTACACCTTC
-,TRBD2,TRBV5-4,TRBJ2-3,CASSLRTSGGALDTQYF,TGTGCCAGCAGCTTGAGGACTAGCGGGGGGGCCTTAGATACGCAGTATTTT
few,TRBD1,TRBV5-8,TRBJ2-5,CASTLLPGQGETQYF,TGTGCCAGCACCCTCCTACCGGGACAGGGGGAGACCCAGTACTTC
few,-,TRBV7-9,TRBJ1-2,CASSPTASGYGYTF,TGTGCCAGCAGCCCGACAGCGTCAGGGTATGGCTACACCTTC
-,-,TRBV9,TRBJ1-5,CASSVSNLNQPQHF,TGTGCCAGCAGCGTATCCAATTTGAATCAGCCCCAGCATTTT
-,TRBD1,TRBV9,TRBJ2-5,CASSVGQGRETQYF,TGTGCCAGCAGCGTGGGACAGGGGCGGGAGACCCAGTACTTC
-,TRBD1,TRBV6-1,TRBJ2-1,CASSETTGALGEQFF,TGTGCCAGCAGTGAAACTACAGGGGCGCTTGGTGAGCAGTTCTTC